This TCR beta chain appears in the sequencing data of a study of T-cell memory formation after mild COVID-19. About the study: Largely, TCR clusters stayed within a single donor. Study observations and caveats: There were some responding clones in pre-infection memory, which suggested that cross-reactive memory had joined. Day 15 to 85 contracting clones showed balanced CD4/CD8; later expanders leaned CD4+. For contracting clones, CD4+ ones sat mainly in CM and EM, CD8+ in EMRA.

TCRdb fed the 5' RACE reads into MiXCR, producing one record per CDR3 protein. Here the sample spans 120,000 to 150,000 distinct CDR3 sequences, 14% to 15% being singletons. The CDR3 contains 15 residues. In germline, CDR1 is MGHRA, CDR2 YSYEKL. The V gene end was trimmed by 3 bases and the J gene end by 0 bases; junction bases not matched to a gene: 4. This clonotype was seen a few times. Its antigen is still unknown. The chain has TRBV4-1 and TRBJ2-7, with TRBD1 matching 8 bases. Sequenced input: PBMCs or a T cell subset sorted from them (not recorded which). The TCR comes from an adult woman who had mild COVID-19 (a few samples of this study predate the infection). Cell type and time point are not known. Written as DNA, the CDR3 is TGCGCCAGCAGCCAGGAGGGACAGGCCTCCTACGAGCAGTACTTC. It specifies CASSQEGQASYEQYF.